This T cell receptor beta chain was obtained from a study of T cell responses to AZD1222 COVID-19 vaccine. Produced via immunoSEQ multiplex PCR; TCRdb's table is partial and in-frame only. Found here are under 150,000 clones, roughly 90% of them singletons; the top ten hold less than 4.5%. Trimming took 5 bases from V and 4 from J; bases not matched to a gene: 2. The CDR3 runs 14 residues. Germline V gene sequence: CDR1 ENHRY, CDR2 SYGVKD. The gene calls are TRBV10-3 and TRBJ1-4; 9 positions match TRBD1. The TCR sequence derives from an adult in good health. The material was peripheral blood, obtained on day 0 of AZD1222 vaccination. The CDR3 loop is CAISPGQGNEKLFF. CDR3 in DNA: TGTGCCATCAGTCCGGGACAGGGTAATGAAAAACTGTTTTTT.